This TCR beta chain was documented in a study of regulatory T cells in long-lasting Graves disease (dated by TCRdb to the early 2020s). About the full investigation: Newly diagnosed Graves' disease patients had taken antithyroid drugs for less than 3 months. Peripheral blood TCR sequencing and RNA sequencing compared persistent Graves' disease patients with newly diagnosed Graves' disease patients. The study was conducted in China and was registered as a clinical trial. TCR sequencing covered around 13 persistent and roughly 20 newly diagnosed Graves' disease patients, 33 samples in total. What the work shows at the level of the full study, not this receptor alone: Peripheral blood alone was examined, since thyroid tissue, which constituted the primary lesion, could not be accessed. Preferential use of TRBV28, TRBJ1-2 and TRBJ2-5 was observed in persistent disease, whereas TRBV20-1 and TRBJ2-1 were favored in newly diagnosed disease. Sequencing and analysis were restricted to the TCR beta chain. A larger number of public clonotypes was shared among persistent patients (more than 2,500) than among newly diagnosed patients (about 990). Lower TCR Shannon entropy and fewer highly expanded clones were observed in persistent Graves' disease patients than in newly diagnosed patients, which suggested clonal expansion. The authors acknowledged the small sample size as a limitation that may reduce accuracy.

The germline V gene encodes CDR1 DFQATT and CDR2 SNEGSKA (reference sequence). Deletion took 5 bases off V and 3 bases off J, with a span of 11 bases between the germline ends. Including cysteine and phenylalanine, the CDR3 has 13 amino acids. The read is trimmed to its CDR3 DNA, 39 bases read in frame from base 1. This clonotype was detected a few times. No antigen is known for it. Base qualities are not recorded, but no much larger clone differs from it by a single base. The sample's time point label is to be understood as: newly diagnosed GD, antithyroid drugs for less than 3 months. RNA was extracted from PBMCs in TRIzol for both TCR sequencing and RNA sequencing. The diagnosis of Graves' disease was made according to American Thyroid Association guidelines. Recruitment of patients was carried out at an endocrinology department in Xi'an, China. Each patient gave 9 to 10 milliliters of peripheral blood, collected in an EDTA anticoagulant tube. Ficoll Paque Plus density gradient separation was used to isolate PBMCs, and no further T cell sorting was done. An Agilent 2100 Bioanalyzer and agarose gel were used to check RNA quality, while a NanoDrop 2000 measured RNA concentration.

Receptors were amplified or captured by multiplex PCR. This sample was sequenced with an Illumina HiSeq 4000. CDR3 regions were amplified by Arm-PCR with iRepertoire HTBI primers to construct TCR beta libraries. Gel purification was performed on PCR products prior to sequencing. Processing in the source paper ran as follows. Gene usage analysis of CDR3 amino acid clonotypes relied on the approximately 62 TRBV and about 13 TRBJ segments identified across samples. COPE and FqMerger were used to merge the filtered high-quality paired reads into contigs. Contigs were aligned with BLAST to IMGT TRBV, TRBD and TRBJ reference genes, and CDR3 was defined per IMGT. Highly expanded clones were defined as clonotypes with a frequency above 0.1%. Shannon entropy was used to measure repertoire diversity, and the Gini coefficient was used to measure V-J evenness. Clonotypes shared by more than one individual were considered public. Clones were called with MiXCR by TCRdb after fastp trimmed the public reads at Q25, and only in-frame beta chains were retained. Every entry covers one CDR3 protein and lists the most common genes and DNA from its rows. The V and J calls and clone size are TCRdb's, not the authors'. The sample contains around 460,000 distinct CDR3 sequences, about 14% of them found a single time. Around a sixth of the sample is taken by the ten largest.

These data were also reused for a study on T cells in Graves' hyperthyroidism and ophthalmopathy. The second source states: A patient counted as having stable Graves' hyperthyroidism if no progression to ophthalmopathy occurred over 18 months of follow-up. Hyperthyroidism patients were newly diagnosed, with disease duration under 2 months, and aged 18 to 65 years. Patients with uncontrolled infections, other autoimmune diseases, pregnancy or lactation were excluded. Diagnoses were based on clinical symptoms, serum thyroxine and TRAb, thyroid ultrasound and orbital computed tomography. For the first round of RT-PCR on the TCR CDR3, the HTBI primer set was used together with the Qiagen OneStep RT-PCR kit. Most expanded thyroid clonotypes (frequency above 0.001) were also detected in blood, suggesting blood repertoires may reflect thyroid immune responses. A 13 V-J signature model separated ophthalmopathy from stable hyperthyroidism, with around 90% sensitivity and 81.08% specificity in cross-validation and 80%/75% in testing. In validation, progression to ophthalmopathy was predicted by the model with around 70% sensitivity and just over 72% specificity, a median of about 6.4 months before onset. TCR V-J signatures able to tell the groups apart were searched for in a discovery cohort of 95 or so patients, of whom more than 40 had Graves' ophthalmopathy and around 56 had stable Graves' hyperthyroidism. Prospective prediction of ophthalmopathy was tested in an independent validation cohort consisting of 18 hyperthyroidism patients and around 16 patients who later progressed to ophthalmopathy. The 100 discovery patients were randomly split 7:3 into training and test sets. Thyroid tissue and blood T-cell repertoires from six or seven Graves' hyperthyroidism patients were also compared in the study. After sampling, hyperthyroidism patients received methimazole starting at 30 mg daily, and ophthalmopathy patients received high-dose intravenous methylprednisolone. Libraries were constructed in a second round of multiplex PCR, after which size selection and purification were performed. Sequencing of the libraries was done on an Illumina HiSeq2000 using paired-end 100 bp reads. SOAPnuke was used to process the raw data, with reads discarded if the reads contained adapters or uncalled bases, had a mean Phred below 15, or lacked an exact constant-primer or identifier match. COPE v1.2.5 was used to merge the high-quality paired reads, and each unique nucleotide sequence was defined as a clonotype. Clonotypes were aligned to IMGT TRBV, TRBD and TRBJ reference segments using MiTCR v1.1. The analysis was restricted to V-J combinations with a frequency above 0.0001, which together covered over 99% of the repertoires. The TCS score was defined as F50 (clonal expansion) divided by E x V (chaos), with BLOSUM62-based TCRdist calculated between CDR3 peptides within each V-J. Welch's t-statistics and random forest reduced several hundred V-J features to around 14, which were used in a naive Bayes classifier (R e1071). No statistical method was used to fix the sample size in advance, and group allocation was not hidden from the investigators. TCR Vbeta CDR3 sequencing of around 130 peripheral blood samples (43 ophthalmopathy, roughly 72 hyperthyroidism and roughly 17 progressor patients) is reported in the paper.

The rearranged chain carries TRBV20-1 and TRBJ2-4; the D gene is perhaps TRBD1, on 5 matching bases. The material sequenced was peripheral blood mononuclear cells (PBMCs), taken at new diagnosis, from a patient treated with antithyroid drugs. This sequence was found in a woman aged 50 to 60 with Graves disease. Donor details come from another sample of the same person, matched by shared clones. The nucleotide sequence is TGCAGTGCTTCCAGGGAAATCAAAAACATTCAGTACTTC. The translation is CSASREIKNIQYF.